These 28 T cell receptor beta chains were sequenced from one sample in a study of blood T cell repertoires in COVID-19. Some clones are missing from TCRdb's copy, which holds only in-frame ones; the method was immunoSEQ multiplex PCR. Here the sample spans a few hundred thousand clones, around 86% being singletons. Sequenced input: peripheral blood. These receptors originate from a woman in her 70s with active or convalescent COVID-19.

This clone was detected a few times. This chain's CDR3 is CASSGQPYNSPLHF. CDR3 coding DNA: TGTGCCAGCAGTGGACAGCCCTATAATTCACCCCTCCACTTT. The chain carries TRBV6-4 and TRBJ1-6; weak D call: TRBD1 (5 bases). Deletions cut 4 bases from V and 2 bases from J, with 6 bases between. CDR1 and CDR2 from the germline V gene are MRHNA and SNTAGT. The CDR3 is 14 residues long.

The genes are TRBV12-2 and TRBJ2-2; TRBD2 is taken as the D call from the table, unchecked against the DNA. TRBV12-2 constitutes a pseudogene. This CDR3 has 15 residues. This chain's CDR3 is CASRPNPALLGELFF. In DNA, the CDR3 is TGTGCAAGTCGCCCCAACCCTGCGCTGCTCGGGGAGCTGTTTTTT.

This clone was recorded only once. The rearrangement links TRBV7-2 to TRBJ2-3, with D possibly being TRBD1 (6 bases). V was clipped by 2 bases and J by 6 bases, with 9 bases between them. CDR3 size: 13 residues. Germline V gene sequence: CDR1 SGHTA, CDR2 FQGNSA. The CDR3 DNA reads TGTGCCAGCAGCTTACAGGGGAAGGATACGCAGTATTTT. This sequence encodes CASSLQGKDTQYF.

This chain connects TRBV18 to TRBJ1-1; tentative D call: TRBD1 (6 bases). In germline, CDR1 is KGHSH, CDR2 LQKENI. The ends were cut back, 3 bases at V and 11 bases at J, with 16 bases in the middle. The CDR3 runs to 13 residues. CDR3 loop: CASSPDTTGLAFF. CDR3 in DNA: TGTGCCAGCTCACCGGATACGACAGGCTTGGCTTTCTTT.

The genes are TRBV5-1 and TRBJ1-1, with 7 bases matching TRBD1. The CDR3 is made up of 14 amino acids. V shed 0 bases and J 4 bases; nucleotides not matched to a gene: 3. CDR1 is SGHRS, CDR2 YFSETQ, per germline. CDR3 sequence reads: CASSLGDRVTEAFF. The CDR3 DNA follows: TGCGCCAGCAGCTTGGGTGACAGGGTCACTGAAGCTTTCTTT.

On this clone: At one end the junction does not follow the germline gene, possibly because of a read error. The chain employs TRBV6-6 and TRBJ2-7, with D maybe TRBD1 (7 bases). There are 13 residues in the CDR3. Germline V gene data show CDR1 as MNHNY and CDR2 as SVGAGI (reference sequence). CDR3 protein: CASKEGASSEQYF. CDR3 sequence (DNA): TGTGCCAGCAAGGAGGGGGCTTCCTCCGAGCAGTACTTC.

This chain links TRBV19 with TRBJ1-3; D remains ambiguous. Germline V gene data show CDR1 as LNHDA and CDR2 as SQIVND (reference sequence). The CDR3 extends over 15 amino acids. The V and J ends lost 4 bases and 0 bases respectively, with 10 bases between them. The CDR3 reads CASSKARSSGNTIYF. The DNA for the CDR3 is TGTGCCAGTAGTAAAGCCCGGAGCTCTGGAAACACCATATATTTT.

This chain uses TRBV6-5 with TRBJ1-1; possible D gene TRBD1, 5 bases. The CDR3 consists of 13 residues. V gave up 7 bases and J gave up 11 bases, with 20 bases separating them. Per the germline V gene, CDR1 is MNHEY and CDR2 is SVGAGI. CDR3 bases: TGTGCCAGCAATTTGGAGGGGCGAGGAAGGGCTTTCTTT. The encoded protein is CASNLEGRGRAFF.

The CDR3 is CAREKTGELFF. CDR3 in DNA: TGTGCCAGAGAGAAGACCGGGGAGCTGTTTTTT. This chain links TRBV2 with TRBJ2-2; D is unresolved. V was clipped by 9 bases and J by 5 bases, with 7 bases between them. CDR1 and CDR2 (germline): SNHLY, FYNNEI. The CDR3 spans 11 residues.

The V call is TRBV2, the J call TRBJ1-2; a weak D match, TRBD1 (6 bases). The V gene lost 6 bases and the J gene lost 1 base, with 9 bases spanning the gap. The CDR3 consists of 13 residues. Germline CDR1 is SNHLY and CDR2 is FYNNEI. The CDR3, as DNA: TGTGCCAGCAGCCAGGGGAGTAACTATGGCTACACCTTC. Translating it yields CASSQGSNYGYTF.

The chain is built from TRBV19 and TRBJ1-2; 9 nucleotides match TRBD1. CDR3 length: 15 residues. Per the germline V gene, CDR1 is LNHDA and CDR2 is SQIVND (reference sequence). The V and J ends lost 6 bases and 8 bases, in that order; junction bases with no gene match: 13. The CDR3 loop reads CASRLPGQGLGGYTF. DNA of the CDR3: TGTGCCAGTAGGCTCCCGGGACAGGGCCTAGGCGGCTACACCTTC.

The V and J genes are TRBV15 and TRBJ2-7, with 7 bases identical to TRBD1. The length of the CDR3 is 16 residues. Unmatched junction bases numbered 6, after V lost 0 bases and J lost 1 base. Germline V gene data show CDR1 as LNHNV and CDR2 as YYDKDF (reference sequence). CDR3 nucleotides: TGTGCCACCAGCAGAGATAGGGCAGGGGGATCCTACGAGCAGTACTTC. This translates into CATSRDRAGGSYEQYF.

This clone was detected only once. V is TRBV6-5 and J is TRBJ2-1, with TRBD2 matching over 9 bases. CDR3 length equals 15 residues. With V trimmed by 6 bases and J by 5 bases, 8 bases remained unmatched. Germline V gene data show CDR1 as MNHEY and CDR2 as SVGAGI. CDR3 DNA sequence: TGTGCCAGCAGCCTATATAGCGGGGGCCACAATGAGCAGTTCTTC. It yields the protein CASSLYSGGHNEQFF.

The chain combines TRBV6-5 with TRBJ1-3; no firm D call. This CDR3 is 14 amino acids long. CDR1 and CDR2 from the germline V gene are MNHEY and SVGAGI. The V and J ends lost 5 bases and 1 base respectively, with 9 bases between them. CDR3 sequence (DNA): TGTGCCAGCAGTCCGGCGGGGTCTGGAAACACCATATATTTT. The encoded protein is CASSPAGSGNTIYF.

The V call is TRBV7-2, the J call TRBJ2-5; maybe TRBD1 (6 bases). V gave up 7 bases and J gave up 5 bases, with 23 bases separating them. Looked up from germline, CDR1 is SGHTA and CDR2 is FQGNSA. This CDR3 region has 16 residues. In DNA, the CDR3 is TGTGCCAGCATCGGACAGAAGACAAACGAGGGGGAGACCCAGTACTTC. Protein product: CASIGQKTNEGETQYF.

The chain carries TRBV7-2 and TRBJ2-3; 10 bases align to TRBD2. Germline V gene sequence: CDR1 SGHTA, CDR2 FQGNSA. The CDR3 runs to 18 residues. With 2 bases clipped from V and 2 bases from J, the junction kept 10 bases outside the gene matches. CDR3 in DNA: TGTGCCAGCAGCTTAAGGCTAGCGGGGGTTAAATTCACAGATACGCAGTATTTT. Its protein product is CASSLRLAGVKFTDTQYF.

The CDR3 region is CASSLDDSYSGANVLTF. The CDR3 DNA reads TGTGCCAGCAGCTTAGACGACAGTTACTCTGGGGCCAACGTCCTGACTTTC. The chain joins TRBV7-9 to TRBJ2-6, with a tentative D call TRBD1 (5 bases). This CDR3 contains 17 residues. Germline CDR1 SEHNR, CDR2 FQNEAQ (reference sequence). Trimming took 1 base from V and 0 from J, leaving 10 bases between them.

The gene calls are TRBV6-1 and TRBJ1-1, with a possible D match to TRBD1 (5 bases). CDR3 length equals 17 residues. Germline assignment: CDR1 MNHNS and CDR2 SASEGT. Trimming shortened V by 1 base and J by 3 bases, and 18 bases separated the two germline ends. The CDR3 here is CASSEVVQRGYDTEAFF. The CDR3 DNA is TGTGCCAGCAGTGAAGTAGTTCAGCGGGGGTATGACACTGAAGCTTTCTTT.

The chain joins TRBV6-5 to TRBJ2-1; D possibly corresponds to TRBD1 (6 bases). Germline loops: CDR1 MNHEY, CDR2 SVGAGI. This CDR3 is built from 14 residues. V lost 7 bases and J 10 bases, leaving 20 bases between the germline ends. The DNA of the CDR3 is TGTGCCAGCATGCGTAGTGCTACAGGGCTCGAGCAGTTCTTC. Amino acids: CASMRSATGLEQFF.

The chain recombines TRBV4-3 with TRBJ2-7, with unresolved D. Trimming shortened V by 1 base and J by 1 base, and 14 bases separated the two germline ends. There are 16 residues in the CDR3. Germline V CDR1 and CDR2: LGHNA, YSLEER. CDR3 in DNA: TGCGCCAGCAGCCAAGTTTCGGGTCCTCTTTCCTACGAGCAGTACTTC. Amino acids: CASSQVSGPLSYEQYF.

This chain connects TRBV6-4 to TRBJ2-1; 8 nucleotides agree with TRBD2. This CDR3 has 15 residues. Germline V lookup: CDR1 MRHNA, CDR2 SNTAGT. The V gene end was trimmed by 7 bases and the J gene end by 2 bases; junction bases not matched to a gene: 7. Here the CDR3 reads CASTDRRGAYNEQFF. Written as DNA, the CDR3 is TGTGCCAGCACCGACAGGCGGGGGGCCTACAATGAGCAGTTCTTC.

The chain employs TRBV5-5 and TRBJ1-3, with a weak D call TRBD1 (5 bases). This CDR3 region has 16 residues. The V end lost 4 bases, the J end lost 4 bases, and 18 bases lay between the germline ends. Germline lookup yields CDR1 SGHKS and CDR2 YYEKEE (reference sequence). In nucleotides, the CDR3 is TGTGCCAGCAGCACCTCTTGGGGGAGGGTCGGAAACACCATATATTTT. Amino acids: CASSTSWGRVGNTIYF.

This chain links TRBV7-9 with TRBJ2-4, with D perhaps TRBD1 (6 bases). The CDR3 contains 12 residues. CDR1 and CDR2 (germline): SEHNR, FQNEAQ (reference sequence). Between the trimmed V and J ends, which lost 6 bases and 6 bases, there was a span of 9 bases. Here the CDR3 DNA reads TGTGCCAGCAGGAGGGACACAAACATTCAGTACTTC. Its protein product is CASRRDTNIQYF.

This sequence joins TRBV5-1 and TRBJ1-6, with D possibly TRBD1 on 5 matching bases. Germline assignment: CDR1 SGHRS and CDR2 YFSETQ. This CDR3 has 16 residues. Trimming removed 0 bases from V and 10 bases from J, with 17 bases in between. CDR3 in amino acids: CASSLVSFREGSPLHF. The DNA for the CDR3 is TGCGCCAGCAGCTTGGTTTCGTTCAGGGAGGGCTCACCCCTCCACTTT.

This clone was recorded only once. CDR3 sequence reads: CARGSRGDGEKLFF. The CDR3 nucleotides read TGTGCCAGGGGTTCTCGGGGGGATGGAGAAAAACTGTTTTTT. This rearrangement joins TRBV21-1 to TRBJ1-4. TRBV21-1 is assigned pseudogene status. The CDR3 has 14 residues.

This clone occurred once. V and J are TRBV3-1 (or the pseudogene TRBV3-2) and TRBJ1-1, with 9 bases identical to TRBD1. Trimming cost V 3 bases and J 4 bases; bases outside gene matches: 9. The germline gives CDR1 LGHDT, CDR2 YNNKEL (reference sequence). The CDR3 extends over 16 amino acids. The CDR3 is CASSHLDRGMGTEAFF. In DNA, the CDR3 is TGTGCCAGCAGCCACTTAGACAGGGGGATGGGCACTGAAGCTTTCTTT.

The gene calls are TRBV6-5 and TRBJ1-3, with D possibly being TRBD1 (5 bases). Trimming shortened V by 8 bases and J by 4 bases, and 15 bases separated the two germline ends. Germline-derived CDR1 and CDR2 are MNHEY and SVGAGI. This CDR3 comprises 14 residues. CDR3 sequence reads: CASSGGGKGNTIYF. CDR3 in DNA: TGTGCCAGCTCCGGGGGGGGGAAGGGAAACACCATATATTTT.

Remarks on this clone: A read error may produce the germline difference seen at one junction end. The chain combines TRBV24-1 with TRBJ2-7; TRBD1 matches at 7 bases. Germline V gene data show CDR1 as KGHDR and CDR2 as SFDVKD. CDR3 length: 15 amino acids. CDR3 DNA sequence: TGTGCCACCAGTGATACTAGACAGGGCTCCCACGAGCAGTACTTC. Translation: CATSDTRQGSHEQYF.